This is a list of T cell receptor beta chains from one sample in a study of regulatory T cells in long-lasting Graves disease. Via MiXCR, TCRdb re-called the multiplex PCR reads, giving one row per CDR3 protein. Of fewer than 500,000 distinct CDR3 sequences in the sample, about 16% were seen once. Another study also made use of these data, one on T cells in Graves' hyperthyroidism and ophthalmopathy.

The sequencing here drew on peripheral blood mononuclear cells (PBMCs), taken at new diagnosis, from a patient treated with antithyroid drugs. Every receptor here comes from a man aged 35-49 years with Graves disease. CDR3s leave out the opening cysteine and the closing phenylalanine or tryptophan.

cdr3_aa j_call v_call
SAESGGSYEQY TRBJ2-7 TRBV20-1
ASSQDGQGAREQY TRBJ2-7 TRBV3-1
SVGGSWTDTQY TRBJ2-3 TRBV29-1
ASSLGGPGNQPQH TRBJ1-5 TRBV7-9
ASSIGASETQY TRBJ2-5 TRBV18
ASSSQGGTGANVLT TRBJ2-6 TRBV6-2/TRBV6-3
SAKASHSYEQY TRBJ2-7 TRBV20-1
SATSTSGVNEQF TRBJ2-1 TRBV20-1
ASSLLWTGRYTEAF TRBJ1-1 TRBV7-9
ASSYPNAPDTQY TRBJ2-3 TRBV6-2/TRBV6-3
ASSSMGLAGAYEQY TRBJ2-7 TRBV4-1
AHEPRRTNTEAF TRBJ1-1 TRBV30
ASSMGGTNEKLF TRBJ1-4 TRBV7-2
ASSIAAGRGRLVAIEQF TRBJ2-1 TRBV19
SVEGGRGAGLETQY TRBJ2-5 TRBV29-1
ASSRGQSGSPLH TRBJ1-6 TRBV7-9
ASRKRVGSYNEQF TRBJ2-1 TRBV12-3/TRBV12-4
ASSPQGIGNTEAF TRBJ1-1 TRBV18
ASSEKPPGIGGFYYGYT TRBJ1-2 TRBV6-1
ASSLRVAGYYNEQF TRBJ2-1 TRBV7-3
ASSGLAGVGEQY TRBJ2-7 TRBV10-2
AWETGFGNEQF TRBJ2-1 TRBV7-9
ASSWGQGKVDTQY TRBJ2-3 TRBV12-3/TRBV12-4
ATSDPSPRGRSTDTQY TRBJ2-3 TRBV24-1
AWKAPNSYEQY TRBJ2-7 TRBV30
ASSFGRGDRSQRWETQY TRBJ2-5 TRBV28
ASSSLAGVGQF TRBJ2-1 TRBV11-2